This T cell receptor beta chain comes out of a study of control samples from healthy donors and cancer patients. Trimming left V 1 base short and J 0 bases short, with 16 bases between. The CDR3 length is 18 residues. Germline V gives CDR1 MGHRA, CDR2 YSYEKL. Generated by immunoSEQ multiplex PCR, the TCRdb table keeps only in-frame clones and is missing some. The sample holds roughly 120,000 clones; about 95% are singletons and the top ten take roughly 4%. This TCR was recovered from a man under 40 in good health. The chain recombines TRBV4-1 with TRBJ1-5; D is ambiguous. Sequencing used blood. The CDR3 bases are TGCGCCAGCAGCCAAGGAGGGTATGTGCCTGATAGCAATCAGCCCCAGCATTTT. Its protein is CASSQGGYVPDSNQPQHF.